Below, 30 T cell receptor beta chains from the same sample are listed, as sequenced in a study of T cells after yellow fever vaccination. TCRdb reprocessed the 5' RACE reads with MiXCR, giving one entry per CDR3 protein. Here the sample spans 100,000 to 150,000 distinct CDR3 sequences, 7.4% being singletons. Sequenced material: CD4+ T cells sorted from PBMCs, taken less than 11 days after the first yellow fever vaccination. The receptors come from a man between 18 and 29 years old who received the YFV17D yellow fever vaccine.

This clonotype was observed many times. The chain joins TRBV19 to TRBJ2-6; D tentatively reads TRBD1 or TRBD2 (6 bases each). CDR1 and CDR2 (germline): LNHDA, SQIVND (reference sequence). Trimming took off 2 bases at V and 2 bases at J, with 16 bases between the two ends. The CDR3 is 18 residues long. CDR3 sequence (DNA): TGTGCCAGTAGTATACCTAACGGAGGGGGGCCTGGGGCCAACGTCCTGACTTTC. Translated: CASSIPNGGGPGANVLTF.

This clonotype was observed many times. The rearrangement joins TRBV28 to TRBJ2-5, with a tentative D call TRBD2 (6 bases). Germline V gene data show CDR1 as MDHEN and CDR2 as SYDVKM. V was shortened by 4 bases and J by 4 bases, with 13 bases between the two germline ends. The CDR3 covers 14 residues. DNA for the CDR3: TGTGCCAGCAGTTCTACCCGGGACTCAGAGACCCAGTACTTC. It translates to CASSSTRDSETQYF.

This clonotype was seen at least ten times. The CDR3 is CASSRRGGSSYNEQFF. The CDR3 DNA reads TGTGCCAGCAGCCGCCGAGGAGGGTCGTCCTACAATGAGCAGTTCTTC. The rearrangement links TRBV4-2 to TRBJ2-1; tentative D call: TRBD2 (6 bases). V lost 4 bases, J lost 1 base, and 14 bases lay in between. This CDR3 has 16 amino acids. Germline CDR1 is LGHNA and CDR2 is YNFKEQ.

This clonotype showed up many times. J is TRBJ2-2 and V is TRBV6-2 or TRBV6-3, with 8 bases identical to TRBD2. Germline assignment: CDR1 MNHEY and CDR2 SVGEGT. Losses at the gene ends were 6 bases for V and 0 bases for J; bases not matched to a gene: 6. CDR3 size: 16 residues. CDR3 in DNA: TGTGCCAGCAGACCCGCGGGGGGTGCGAACACCGGGGAGCTGTTTTTT. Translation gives CASRPAGGANTGELFF.

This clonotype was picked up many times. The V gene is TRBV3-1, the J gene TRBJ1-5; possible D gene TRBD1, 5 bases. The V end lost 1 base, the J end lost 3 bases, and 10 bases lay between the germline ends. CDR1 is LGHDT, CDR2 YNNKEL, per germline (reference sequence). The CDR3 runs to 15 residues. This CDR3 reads CASSQGGVDNQPQHF. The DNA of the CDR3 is TGTGCCAGCAGCCAAGGGGGGGTCGACAATCAGCCCCAGCATTTT.

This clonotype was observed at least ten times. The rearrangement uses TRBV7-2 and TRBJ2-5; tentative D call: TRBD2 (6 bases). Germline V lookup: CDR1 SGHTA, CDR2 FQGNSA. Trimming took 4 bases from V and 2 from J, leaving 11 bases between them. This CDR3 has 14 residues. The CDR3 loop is CASSSGLTQETQYF. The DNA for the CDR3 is TGTGCCAGCAGCTCGGGACTGACACAAGAGACCCAGTACTTC.

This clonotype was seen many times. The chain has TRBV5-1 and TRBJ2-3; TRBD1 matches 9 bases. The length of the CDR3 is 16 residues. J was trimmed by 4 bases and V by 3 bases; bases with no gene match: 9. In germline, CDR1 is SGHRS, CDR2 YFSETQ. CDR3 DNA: TGCGCCAGCAGCTCGGACAGGGGCCCCCCGGCAGATACGCAGTATTTT. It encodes CASSSDRGPPADTQYF. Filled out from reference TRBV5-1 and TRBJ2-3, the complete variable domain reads KAGVTQTPRYLIKTRGQQVTLSCSPISGHRSVSWYQQTPGQGLQFLFEYFSETQRNKGNFPGRFSGRQFSNSRSEMNVSTLELGDSALYLCASSSDRGPPADTQYFGPGTRLTVL.

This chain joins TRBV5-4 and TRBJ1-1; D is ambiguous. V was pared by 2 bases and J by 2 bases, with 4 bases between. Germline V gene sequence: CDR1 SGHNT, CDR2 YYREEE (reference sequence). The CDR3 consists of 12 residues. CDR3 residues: CASSFTNTEAFF. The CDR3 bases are TGTGCCAGCAGCTTTACAAACACTGAAGCTTTCTTT.

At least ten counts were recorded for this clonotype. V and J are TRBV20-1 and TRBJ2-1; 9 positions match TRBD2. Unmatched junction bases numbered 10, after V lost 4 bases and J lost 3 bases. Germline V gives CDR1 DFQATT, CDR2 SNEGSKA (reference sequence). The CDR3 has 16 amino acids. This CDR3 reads CSAKNSGGGGYNEQFF. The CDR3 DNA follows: TGCAGTGCTAAAAATTCCGGCGGGGGGGGCTACAATGAGCAGTTCTTC.

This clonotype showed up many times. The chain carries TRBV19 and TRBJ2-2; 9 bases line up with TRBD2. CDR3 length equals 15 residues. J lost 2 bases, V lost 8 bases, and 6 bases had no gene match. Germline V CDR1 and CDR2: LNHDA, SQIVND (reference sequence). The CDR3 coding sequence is TGTGCCAGTCAACGACTAGCGGTAAACACCGGGGAGCTGTTTTTT. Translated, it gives CASQRLAVNTGELFF.

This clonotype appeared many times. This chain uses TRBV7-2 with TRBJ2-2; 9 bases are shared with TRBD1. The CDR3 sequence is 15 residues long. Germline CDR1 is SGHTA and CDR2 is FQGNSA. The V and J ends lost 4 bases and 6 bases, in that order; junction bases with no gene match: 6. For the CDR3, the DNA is TGTGCCAGCAGCTCACAGGGGGCAGTGGCCGGGGAGCTGTTTTTT. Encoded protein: CASSSQGAVAGELFF.

This CDR3 is CASSLWGQRDNEQFF. The CDR3 DNA follows: TGTGCCAGCAGTCTATGGGGACAGAGGGACAATGAGCAGTTCTTC. V is TRBV12-3 or TRBV12-4 and J is TRBJ2-1, with 7 positions matching TRBD1. The CDR3 spans 15 residues. The ends lost 5 bases at V and 5 bases at J; junction bases unmatched: 9.

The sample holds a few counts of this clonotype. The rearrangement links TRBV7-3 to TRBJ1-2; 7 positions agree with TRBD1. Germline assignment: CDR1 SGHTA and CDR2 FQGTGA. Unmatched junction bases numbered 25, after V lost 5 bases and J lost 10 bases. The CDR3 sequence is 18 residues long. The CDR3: CASSHSLRDSRSPIDYTF. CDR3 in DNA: TGTGCCAGCAGCCACTCCCTCCGGGACAGTCGTTCCCCTATCGACTACACCTTC.

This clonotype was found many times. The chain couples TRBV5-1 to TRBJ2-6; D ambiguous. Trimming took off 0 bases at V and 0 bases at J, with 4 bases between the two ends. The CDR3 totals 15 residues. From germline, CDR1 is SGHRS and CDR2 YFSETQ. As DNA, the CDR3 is TGCGCCAGCAGCTTGGAGGGCTCTGGGGCCAACGTCCTGACTTTC. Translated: CASSLEGSGANVLTF. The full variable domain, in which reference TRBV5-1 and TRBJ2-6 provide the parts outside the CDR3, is KAGVTQTPRYLIKTRGQQVTLSCSPISGHRSVSWYQQTPGQGLQFLFEYFSETQRNKGNFPGRFSGRQFSNSRSEMNVSTLELGDSALYLCASSLEGSGANVLTFGAGSRLTVL.

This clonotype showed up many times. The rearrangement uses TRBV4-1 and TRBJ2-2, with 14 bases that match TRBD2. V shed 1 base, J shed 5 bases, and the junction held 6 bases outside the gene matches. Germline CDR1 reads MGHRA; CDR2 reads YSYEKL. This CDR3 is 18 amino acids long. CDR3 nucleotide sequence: TGCGCCAGCAGCCAAGCGCGGGGACTAGCGGGGGAAACCGGGGAGCTGTTTTTT. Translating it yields CASSQARGLAGETGELFF.

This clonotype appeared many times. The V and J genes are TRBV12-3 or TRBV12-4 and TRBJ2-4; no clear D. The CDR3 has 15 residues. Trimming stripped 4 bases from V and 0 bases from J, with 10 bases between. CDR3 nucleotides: TGTGCCAGCAGTTCCCAAGATTTAGCCAAAAACATTCAGTACTTC. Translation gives CASSSQDLAKNIQYF.

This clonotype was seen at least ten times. This CDR3 is CSVESNGGETQYF. The CDR3 bases are TGCAGCGTTGAGAGTAACGGGGGGGAGACCCAGTACTTC. The chain employs TRBV29-1 and TRBJ2-5, with 7 bases that match TRBD2. V shed 3 bases, J shed 5 bases, and the junction held 6 bases outside the gene matches. The CDR3 has 13 amino acids. CDR1 is SQVTM, CDR2 ANQGSEA, per germline.

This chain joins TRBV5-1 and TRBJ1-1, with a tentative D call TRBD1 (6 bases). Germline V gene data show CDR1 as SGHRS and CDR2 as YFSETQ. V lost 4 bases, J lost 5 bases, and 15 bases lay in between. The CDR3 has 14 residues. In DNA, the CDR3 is TGCGCCAGCAGCCCGACAGGTTTCGGAACTGAAGCTTTCTTT. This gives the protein CASSPTGFGTEAFF.

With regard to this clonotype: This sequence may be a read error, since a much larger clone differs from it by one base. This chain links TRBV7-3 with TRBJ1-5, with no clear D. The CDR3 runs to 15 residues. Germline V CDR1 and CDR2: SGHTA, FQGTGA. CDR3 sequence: CASRPEGKGNKPQHF. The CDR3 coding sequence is TGTGCCAGCAGGCCCGAAGGTAAGGGCAATAAGCCCCAGCATTTT.

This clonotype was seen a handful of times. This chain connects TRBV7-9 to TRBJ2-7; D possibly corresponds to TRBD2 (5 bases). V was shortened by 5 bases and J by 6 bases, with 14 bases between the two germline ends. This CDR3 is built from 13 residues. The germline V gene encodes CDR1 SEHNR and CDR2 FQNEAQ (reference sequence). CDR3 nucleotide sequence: TGTGCCAGCAGCCTAGACGGTAGCGTCGAGCAGTACTTC. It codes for CASSLDGSVEQYF.

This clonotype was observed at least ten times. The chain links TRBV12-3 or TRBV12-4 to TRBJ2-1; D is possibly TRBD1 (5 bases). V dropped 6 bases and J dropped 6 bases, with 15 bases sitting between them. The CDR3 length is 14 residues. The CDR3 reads CASRLWTPLNEQFF. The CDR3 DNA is TGTGCCAGCAGACTCTGGACACCCCTCAATGAGCAGTTCTTC.

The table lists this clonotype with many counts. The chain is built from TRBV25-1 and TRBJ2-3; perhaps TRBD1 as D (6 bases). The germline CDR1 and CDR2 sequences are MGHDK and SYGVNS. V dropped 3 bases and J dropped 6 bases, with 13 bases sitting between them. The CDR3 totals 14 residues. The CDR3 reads CASSESVRGDTQYF. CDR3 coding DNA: TGTGCCAGCAGTGAGAGCGTCAGGGGTGATACGCAGTATTTT.

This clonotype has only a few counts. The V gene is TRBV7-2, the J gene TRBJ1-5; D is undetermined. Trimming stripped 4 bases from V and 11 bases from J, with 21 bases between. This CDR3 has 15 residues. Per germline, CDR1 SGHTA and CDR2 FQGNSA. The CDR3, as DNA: TGTGCCAGCAGCTCCTTTTCGGCTTCCCTTGGAGCCCAGCATTTT. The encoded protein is CASSSFSASLGAQHF.

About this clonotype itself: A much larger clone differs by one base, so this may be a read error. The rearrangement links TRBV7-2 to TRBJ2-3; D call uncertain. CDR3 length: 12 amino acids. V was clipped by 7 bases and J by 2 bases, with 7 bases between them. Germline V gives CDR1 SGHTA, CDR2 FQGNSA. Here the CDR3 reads CASKDHTDTQYF. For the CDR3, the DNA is TGTGCCAGCAAGGACCACACAGATACGCAGTATTTT.

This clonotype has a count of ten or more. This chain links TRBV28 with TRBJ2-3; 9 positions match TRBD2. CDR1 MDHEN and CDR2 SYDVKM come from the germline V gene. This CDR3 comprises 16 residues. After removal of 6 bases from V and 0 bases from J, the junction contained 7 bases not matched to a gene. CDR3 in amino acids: CASSTLSGRSTDTQYF. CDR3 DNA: TGTGCCAGCAGCACCCTTAGCGGGAGAAGCACAGATACGCAGTATTTT.

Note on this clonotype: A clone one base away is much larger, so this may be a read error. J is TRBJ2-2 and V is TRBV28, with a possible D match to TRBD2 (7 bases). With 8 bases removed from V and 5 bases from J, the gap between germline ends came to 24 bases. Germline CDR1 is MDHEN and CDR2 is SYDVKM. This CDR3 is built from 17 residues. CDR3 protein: CASCSLGGARPTGELFF. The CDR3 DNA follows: TGTGCCAGCTGTTCCTTAGGGGGGGCGCGACCGACCGGGGAGCTGTTTTTT.

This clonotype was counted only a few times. CDR3 protein: CASSLAGTGDGGQYV. The CDR3 bases are TGTGCCAGCAGCTTAGCCGGGACAGGGGATGGGGGGCAGTACGTC. J is TRBJ2-7 and V is TRBV7-2; 10 nucleotides agree with TRBD1. V was clipped by 0 bases and J by 9 bases; unmatched bases: 8. The CDR3 contains 15 residues. CDR1 SGHTA and CDR2 FQGNSA come from the germline V gene.

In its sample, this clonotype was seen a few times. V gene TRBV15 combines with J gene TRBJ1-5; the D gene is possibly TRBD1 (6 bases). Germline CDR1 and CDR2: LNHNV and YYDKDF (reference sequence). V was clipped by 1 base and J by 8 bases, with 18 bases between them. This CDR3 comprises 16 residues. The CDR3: CATSRGLGGGAEPQHF. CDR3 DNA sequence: TGTGCCACCAGCAGAGGGTTAGGTGGGGGCGCGGAGCCCCAGCATTTT.

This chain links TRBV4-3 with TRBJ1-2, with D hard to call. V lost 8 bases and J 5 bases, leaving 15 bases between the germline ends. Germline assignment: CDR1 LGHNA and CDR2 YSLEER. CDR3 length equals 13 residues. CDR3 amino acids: CASAVSEGYGYTF. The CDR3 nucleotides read TGCGCCAGCGCGGTATCCGAGGGTTATGGCTACACCTTC.

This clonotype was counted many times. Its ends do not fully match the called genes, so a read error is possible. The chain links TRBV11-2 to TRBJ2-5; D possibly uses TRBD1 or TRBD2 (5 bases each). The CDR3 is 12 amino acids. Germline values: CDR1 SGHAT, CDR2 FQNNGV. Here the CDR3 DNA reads TGCGCCAGCAGCTTGGGGGTGGAGACCCAGTACTTC. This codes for CASSLGVETQYF.